This TCR beta chain was identified during a study of Ad26.COV2.S vaccination and SARS-CoV-2 variants. Study conclusions and caveats: Comparability of non-spike TCR breadth was observed across vaccine and placebo recipients.

CDR1 SEHNR and CDR2 FQNEAQ come from the germline V gene (reference sequence). Between the trimmed V and J ends, which lost 7 bases and 9 bases, there was a span of 10 bases. The CDR3 contains 11 residues. The treatment: around 19 received Ad26.COV2.S at low or high dose, single or two shots; roughly 5 received placebo; per-sample allocation not given. Sampling occurred on day 63 after the first vaccine or placebo injection. Here immunoSEQ multiplex PCR was the method, and the copy in TCRdb shows in-frame clones only, minus some. In the table there are about 350,000 clones, roughly 84% of which are singletons. Regarding this clone: Its antigen is currently unknown.

The sample here was peripheral blood, taken in a trial of Ad26.COV2.S vaccine versus placebo. The rearrangement joins TRBV7-9 to TRBJ2-1, with TRBD2 as a possible D gene (5 bases). This TCR was sampled from a person between 18 and 59 years old who received the Ad26.COV2.S COVID-19 vaccine or a placebo. CDR3 loop: CASNSASEQFF. The DNA of the CDR3 is TGTGCCAGCAATAGCGCGAGTGAGCAGTTCTTC.